This T cell receptor (beta chain) is drawn from a study of cytomegalovirus exposure and HLA in healthy donors. Primers for the PCR totalled 60 Vbeta and 13 Jbeta. Method: immunoSEQ multiplex PCR; TCRdb's copy keeps in-frame clones and lacks some. The table records approximately 170,000 clones, roughly 88% of them present only once. The sequenced material came from PBMCs. The sequence derives from a boy younger than 10 in good health and CMV-seronegative.

In DNA, the CDR3 is TGCGCCAGCAGCTTGGCCCTAGTTCAAGAGACCCAGTACTTC. Encoded protein: CASSLALVQETQYF. The gene calls are TRBV5-1 and TRBJ2-5; no clear D. Trimming shortened V by 0 bases and J by 2 bases, and 8 bases separated the two germline ends. CDR1 is SGHRS, CDR2 YFSETQ, per germline. This CDR3 comprises 14 residues. Full variable domain (missing parts from reference TRBV5-1 and TRBJ2-5): KAGVTQTPRYLIKTRGQQVTLSCSPISGHRSVSWYQQTPGQGLQFLFEYFSETQRNKGNFPGRFSGRQFSNSRSEMNVSTLELGDSALYLCASSLALVQETQYFGPGTRLLVL.